A single sample is the source of the 10 T cell receptor beta chains below, sequenced in a study of identical twins. TCRdb recomputed calls from the 5' RACE reads with MiXCR, one row per CDR3 protein. The sample lists 1.5 million to 2 million distinct CDR3 sequences; less than 35% were seen once. Sequenced input: cord blood. The receptors were sampled from a newborn girl in good health.

The chain carries TRBV11-1 and TRBJ2-1, with 13 bases fitting TRBD2. TRBJ2-7 explains the end of the DNA better; the J call may be wrong. This CDR3 is 16 amino acids long. CDR1 and CDR2 from the germline V gene are SGHAT and FQDESV (reference sequence). The CDR3 here is CASSSWTSGGYNEQYF. CDR3 nucleotides: TGTGCCAGCAGCTCATGGACTAGCGGGGGCTACAATGAGCAGTACTTC.

For this clonotype: A much more abundant neighbour one base away suggests this may be a read error. The chain uses TRBV29-1 and TRBJ1-2, with 7 bases lining up with TRBD1. The CDR3 consists of 11 residues. Germline V CDR1 and CDR2: SQVTM, ANQGSEA. The CDR3, as DNA: TGCAGCTTTGAAGGTGGGACAGTTTACACCTTC. Translating gives CSFEGGTVYTF.

This clonotype came up a few times. The chain carries TRBV20-1 and TRBJ2-7; D may be TRBD1 (5 bases). CDR1 and CDR2 (germline): DFQATT, SNEGSKA (reference sequence). V shed 6 bases and J shed 7 bases, with 10 bases lying between them. The CDR3 spans 10 residues. CDR3 in DNA: TGCAGTGCACGGCACAGGGAGCAGTACTTC. This sequence encodes CSARHREQYF.

This clonotype was observed a few times. The chain links TRBV4-1 to TRBJ1-4, with D unresolved. The V gene's germline CDR1 is MGHRA and CDR2 YSYEKL. The CDR3 contains 14 residues. V shed 6 bases and J shed 4 bases, with 12 bases lying between them. The DNA of the CDR3 is TGCGCCAGCAGGCAGGCCGTGAATAATGAAAAACTGTTTTTT. This gives the protein CASRQAVNNEKLFF.

For this clonotype: A read error may be the cause here, since a much bigger clone is one base away. The chain has TRBV10-3 and TRBJ1-6; possible D gene TRBD1, 5 bases. Germline V gene lookup returns CDR1 ENHRY and CDR2 SYGVKD. The CDR3 extends over 13 amino acids. CDR3 loop: CAISGTNNSPPHF. The CDR3, as DNA: TGTGCCATCAGTGGGACAAATAATTCACCCCCCCACTTT.

The J gene is TRBJ2-5, the V gene TRBV12-3 or TRBV12-4; 11 bases are shared with TRBD2. V lost 1 base to trimming and J lost 11 bases; unmatched junction nucleotides: 18. The CDR3 covers 18 residues. Here the CDR3 DNA reads TGTGCCAGCAGTTTAGGGGATAGCGGGAGGGCCGGGTGGAATGAGCAGTACTTC. It translates to CASSLGDSGRAGWNEQYF.

This clonotype was seen a few times. The rearrangement joins TRBV20-1 to TRBJ2-6; D possibly corresponds to TRBD1 (7 bases). Germline CDR1 and CDR2: DFQATT and SNEGSKA (reference sequence). The CDR3 sequence is 15 residues long. Trimming took off 6 bases at V and 0 bases at J, with 12 bases between the two ends. CDR3 loop: CSARDRFSGANVLTF. The CDR3 DNA is TGCAGTGCGCGGGACAGATTCTCTGGGGCCAACGTCCTGACTTTC.

V gene TRBV29-1 combines with J gene TRBJ2-6, with D unresolved. V dropped 3 bases and J dropped 5 bases, with 5 bases sitting between them. This CDR3 comprises 12 residues. Per germline, CDR1 SQVTM and CDR2 ANQGSEA. The CDR3 spells CSVESWANVLTF. The CDR3 coding sequence is TGCAGCGTTGAGTCCTGGGCCAACGTCCTGACTTTC.

V is TRBV11-2 and J is TRBJ2-3; 12 bases align to TRBD2. CDR1 is SGHAT, CDR2 FQNNGV, per germline. Trimming cost V 6 bases and J 4 bases; bases outside gene matches: 14. CDR3 length: 18 residues. The CDR3: CASRLYSSGGALPDTQYF. The CDR3 DNA is TGTGCCAGCAGACTTTATTCTAGCGGGGGGGCCCTCCCAGATACGCAGTATTTT.

V usage is TRBV18 and J usage is TRBJ2-3, with unresolved D. V dropped 1 base and J dropped 2 bases, with 7 bases sitting between them. CDR3 size: 14 residues. The germline gives CDR1 KGHSH, CDR2 LQKENI. The CDR3 is CASSPQQFTDTQYF. For the CDR3, the DNA is TGTGCCAGCTCACCACAACAGTTCACAGATACGCAGTATTTT.